This T cell receptor beta chain was observed in a study of shared clonotypes between healthy human individuals. This CDR3 has 12 residues. Germline assignment: CDR1 SGHRS and CDR2 YFSETQ. Trimming stripped 0 bases from V and 6 bases from J, with 5 bases between. Study conclusions and caveats: The small donor group covered limited genetic and exposure diversity. With four donors compared, about 5% of naive CD4 clonotypes were shared. Unshared clonotypes carried lower generation probabilities than those common to all four donors. Larger richness was generally estimated for naive than memory subsets.

Note on this clone: Its antigen is not identified. The same CDR3 also results from other DNA sequences found in this sample.

Here immunoSEQ multiplex PCR was the method, and the copy in TCRdb shows in-frame clones only, minus some. This table holds some 2,100,000 clones, more than 90% found once. This clonotype originated in a man aged 18 to 29 in good health. The chain recombines TRBV5-1 with TRBJ2-3, with D possibly TRBD1 on 5 matching bases. The specimen was naive CD4+ T cells sorted from blood. Subset meaning: CD45RA+ positively selected. Here the CDR3 reads CASSLAGDTQYF. CDR3 bases: TGCGCCAGCAGCTTGGCAGGGGATACGCAGTATTTT.